This T cell receptor beta chain was identified in a study of CD8 T cells in ankylosing spondylitis. TCRdb passed the 5' RACE reads through MiXCR, listing each CDR3 protein once. The top ten clones hold about 10% of a sample with 300,000 to 400,000 distinct CDR3 sequences, 11% of them seen once. J lost 6 bases, V lost 0 bases, and 5 bases had no gene match. The CDR3 runs 15 residues. In germline, CDR1 is LGHNA, CDR2 YSLEER. This clonotype was observed a few times. This sequence was found in a female donor with ankylosing spondylitis or in good health (not recorded which). This rearrangement joins TRBV4-3 to TRBJ1-2, with 9 bases matching TRBD1. Sequencing used blood, either unsorted or a sorted T cell fraction (not recorded which). CDR3 sequence reads: CASSQEWTGENGYTF. The CDR3 bases are TGCGCCAGCAGCCAAGAATGGACAGGGGAGAATGGCTACACCTTC.